Each of the 5 T cell receptor beta chains below was sequenced from the same sample in a study of blood T cell repertoires in COVID-19 (TCRdb year 2020). Preparation of the library involved the immunoSEQ multiplex PCR assay. As stored in TCRdb, this immuneACCESS dataset retains in-frame rearrangements with V and J assigned. A fraction of the clones does not appear; measured against another copy, unresolved V genes explain less than half of the discrepancy, and the remainder lacks a known reason. The sample yields roughly 220,000 clones; approximately 86% were counted once. Together, the top ten hold roughly 14% of the sample. The source material was PBMCs or T cells enriched from blood (not recorded which). These receptors originate from a woman aged 45-60 years with acute COVID-19.

This chain joins TRBV6-5 and TRBJ1-2, with 11 bases identical to TRBD1. V lost 4 bases and J lost 5; bases outside the gene matches: 0. The CDR3 runs to 13 residues. Per germline, CDR1 MNHEY and CDR2 SVGAGI. The CDR3 loop reads CASSWDRGYGYTF. The DNA for the CDR3 is TGTGCCAGCAGTTGGGACAGGGGGTATGGCTACACCTTC.

The chain carries TRBV18 and TRBJ2-7, with D maybe TRBD1 (6 bases). Per the germline V gene, CDR1 is KGHSH and CDR2 is LQKENI. The V end was cut by 0 bases, the J end by 9 bases, with 21 bases between. There are 16 residues in the CDR3. CDR3 protein: CASSPPVTGTRSRQYF. As DNA, the CDR3 is TGTGCCAGCTCACCACCGGTAACCGGGACACGGAGTAGGCAGTACTTC.

The V gene is TRBV5-4, the J gene TRBJ2-7; tentative D call: TRBD1 (5 bases). The CDR3 contains 15 residues. Germline CDR1 is SGHNT and CDR2 is YYREEE (reference sequence). The germline V and J ends were trimmed by 2 bases and 7 bases, with 19 bases remaining between them. CDR3 sequence reads: CASSFGTTGPMEQYF. CDR3 sequence (DNA): TGTGCCAGCAGCTTCGGAACTACAGGACCCATGGAGCAGTACTTC.

The chain has TRBV2 and TRBJ2-2; 8 bases map to TRBD2. The ends lost 6 bases at V and 2 bases at J; junction bases unmatched: 11. Looked up from germline, CDR1 is SNHLY and CDR2 is FYNNEI. CDR3 length: 17 amino acids. The CDR3 spells CASREGLGRGNTGELFF. In nucleotides, the CDR3 is TGTGCCAGCAGAGAGGGACTAGGAAGGGGTAACACCGGGGAGCTGTTTTTT.

This chain joins TRBV5-1 and TRBJ2-7, with 13 positions matching TRBD2. The CDR3 consists of 18 residues. The ends lost 4 bases at V and 2 bases at J; junction bases unmatched: 12. Germline-derived CDR1 and CDR2 are SGHRS and YFSETQ. CDR3 protein: CASSIRTSGSLVPYEQYF. In DNA, the CDR3 is TGCGCCAGCAGCATCCGGACTAGCGGGAGCTTAGTTCCCTACGAGCAGTACTTC.